This TCR beta chain is drawn from a study of CD8 T cells in ankylosing spondylitis. TCRdb fed the 5' RACE reads into MiXCR, producing one record per CDR3 protein. Here the sample spans approximately 260,000 distinct CDR3 sequences, 8.6% being singletons. This clonotype was observed many times. The source material was blood, either unsorted or a sorted T cell fraction (not recorded which). This clonotype originated in a male donor with ankylosing spondylitis or in good health (not recorded which).

The CDR3 sequence is CASRLAALNTGELFF. The CDR3 bases are TGTGCCAGCAGGCTCGCGGCACTGAACACCGGGGAGCTGTTTTTT. This chain links TRBV12-3 or TRBV12-4 with TRBJ2-2; the D is unclear. The ends were cut back, 6 bases at V and 1 base at J, with 12 bases in the middle. The CDR3 spans 15 residues.